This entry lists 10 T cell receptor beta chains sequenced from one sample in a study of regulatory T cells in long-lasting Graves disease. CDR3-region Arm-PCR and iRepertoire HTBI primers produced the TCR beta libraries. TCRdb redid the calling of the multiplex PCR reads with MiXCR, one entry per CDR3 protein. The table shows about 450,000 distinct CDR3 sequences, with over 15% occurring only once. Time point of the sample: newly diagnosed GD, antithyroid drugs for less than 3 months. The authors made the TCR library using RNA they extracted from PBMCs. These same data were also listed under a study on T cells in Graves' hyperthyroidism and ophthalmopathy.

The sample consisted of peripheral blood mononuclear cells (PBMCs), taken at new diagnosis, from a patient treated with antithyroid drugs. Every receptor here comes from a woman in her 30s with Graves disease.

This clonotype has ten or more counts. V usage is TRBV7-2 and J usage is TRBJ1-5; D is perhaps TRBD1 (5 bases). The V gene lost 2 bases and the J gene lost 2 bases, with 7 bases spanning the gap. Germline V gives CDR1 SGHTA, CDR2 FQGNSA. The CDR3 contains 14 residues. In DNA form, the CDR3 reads TGTGCCAGCAGCTTAAGGGGAGGCAATCAGCCCCAGCATTTT. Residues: CASSLRGGNQPQHF.

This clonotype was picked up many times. The CDR3 nucleotides read TGCAGTGCTAGTGCGGGAATGAACATTCAGTACTTC. Its translation is CSASAGMNIQYF. This chain links TRBV20-1 with TRBJ2-4, with TRBD2 as a possible D gene (6 bases). Trimming pared 3 bases from V and 7 bases from J, leaving 10 bases between. Germline V gene lookup returns CDR1 DFQATT and CDR2 SNEGSKA (reference sequence). CDR3 length: 12 amino acids.

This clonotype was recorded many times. For the CDR3, the DNA is TGTGCCAGCAGGCCGCCGGGACAGGGAGCAACAGATACGCAGTATTTT. Protein product: CASRPPGQGATDTQYF. The V call is TRBV27, the J call TRBJ2-3; 9 nucleotides line up with TRBD1. With 6 bases clipped from V and 3 bases from J, the junction kept 10 bases outside the gene matches. The CDR3 loop spans 16 amino acids. The germline gives CDR1 MNHEY, CDR2 SMNVEV (reference sequence).

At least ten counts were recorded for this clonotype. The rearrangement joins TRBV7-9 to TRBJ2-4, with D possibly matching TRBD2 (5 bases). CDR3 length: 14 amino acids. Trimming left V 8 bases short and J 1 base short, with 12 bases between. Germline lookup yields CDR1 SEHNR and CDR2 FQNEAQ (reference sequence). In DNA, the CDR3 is TGTGCCAGCTCGGGGTCCAGGGCCAAAAACATTCAGTACTTC. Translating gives CASSGSRAKNIQYF.

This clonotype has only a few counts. The CDR3 protein is CASSTGETGNTEAFF. The CDR3 DNA sequence: TGTGCCAGTAGTACCGGGGAGACAGGGAACACTGAAGCTTTCTTT. V usage is TRBV19 and J usage is TRBJ1-1; possible D gene TRBD1, 6 bases. The germline gives CDR1 LNHDA, CDR2 SQIVND (reference sequence). Trimming pared 4 bases from V and 1 base from J, leaving 13 bases between. The CDR3 has 15 amino acids.

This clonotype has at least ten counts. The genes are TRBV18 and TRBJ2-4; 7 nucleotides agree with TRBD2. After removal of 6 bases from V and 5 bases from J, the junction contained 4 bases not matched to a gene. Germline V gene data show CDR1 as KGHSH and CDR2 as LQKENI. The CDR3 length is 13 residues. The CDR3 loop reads CASSRAGENIQYF. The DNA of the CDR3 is TGTGCCAGCTCCCGGGCGGGGGAAAACATTCAGTACTTC.

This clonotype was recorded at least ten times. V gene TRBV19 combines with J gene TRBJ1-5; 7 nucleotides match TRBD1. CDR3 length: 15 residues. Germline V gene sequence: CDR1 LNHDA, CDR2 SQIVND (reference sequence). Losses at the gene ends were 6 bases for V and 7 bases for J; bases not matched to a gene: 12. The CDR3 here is CASSQDRAGGQPQHF. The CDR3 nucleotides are TGTGCCAGTAGCCAAGACAGGGCCGGCGGACAGCCCCAGCATTTT.

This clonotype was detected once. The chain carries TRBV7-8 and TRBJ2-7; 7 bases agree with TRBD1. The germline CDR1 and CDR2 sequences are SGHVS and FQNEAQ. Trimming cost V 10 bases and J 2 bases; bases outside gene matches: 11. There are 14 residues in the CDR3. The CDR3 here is CAIPHVDRPYEQYF. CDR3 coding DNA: TGTGCCATTCCACACGTGGACAGGCCCTACGAGCAGTACTTC.

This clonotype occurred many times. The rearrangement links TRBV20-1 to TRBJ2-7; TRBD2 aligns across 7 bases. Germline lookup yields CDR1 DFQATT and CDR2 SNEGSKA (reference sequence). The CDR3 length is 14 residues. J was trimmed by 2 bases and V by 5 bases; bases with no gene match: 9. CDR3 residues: CSAFLWGRAYEQYF. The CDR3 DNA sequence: TGCAGTGCTTTTCTATGGGGGAGGGCCTACGAGCAGTACTTC.

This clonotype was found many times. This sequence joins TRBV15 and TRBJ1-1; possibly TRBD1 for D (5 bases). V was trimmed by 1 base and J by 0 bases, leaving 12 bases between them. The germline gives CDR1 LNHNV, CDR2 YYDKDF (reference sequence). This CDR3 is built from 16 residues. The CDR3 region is CATSRVRAGLNTEAFF. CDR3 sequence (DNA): TGTGCCACCAGCAGAGTAAGGGCAGGGCTGAACACTGAAGCTTTCTTT.